A single sample gave rise to the 30 T cell receptor beta chains below, sequenced in a study of blood T cells in healthy people across ages. The second PCR ran about 6 to 11 cycles with a sample-barcoded 5' primer and J-beta primers. TCRdb re-called the 5' RACE reads with MiXCR, one entry per CDR3 protein. The sample lists 650,000 to 1,000,000 distinct CDR3 sequences, about 45% occurring once. Sample: blood. The receptors stem from a man older than 75 in good health.

The chain joins TRBV18 to TRBJ2-7; either TRBD1 or TRBD2 may supply D (5 bases each). Trimming removed 2 bases at V and 5 bases at J, with 22 bases between. Germline V CDR1 and CDR2: KGHSH, LQKENI. This CDR3 region has 17 residues. The CDR3 here is CASSPGDRISFRNEQYF. In DNA, the CDR3 is TGTGCCAGCTCACCAGGGGACCGAATCTCCTTTAGGAACGAGCAGTACTTC. Full variable domain (rest looked up from reference TRBV18 and TRBJ2-7): NAGVMQNPRHLVRRRGQEARLRCSPMKGHSHVYWYRQLPEEGLKFMVYLQKENIIDESGMPKERFSAEFPKEGPSILRIQQVVRGDSAAYFCASSPGDRISFRNEQYFGPGTRLTVT.

This clonotype showed up just a few times. The chain links TRBV11-2 to TRBJ2-7, with 7 bases fitting TRBD1. In germline, CDR1 is SGHAT, CDR2 FQNNGV. After removal of 5 bases from V and 5 bases from J, the junction contained 9 bases not matched to a gene. The CDR3 consists of 14 residues. CDR3 DNA: TGTGCCAGCAGCCTTACCGACAGGGCCAACGAGCAGTACTTC. This gives the protein CASSLTDRANEQYF.

The chain recombines TRBV11-2 with TRBJ2-5, with D possibly matching TRBD2 (5 bases). This CDR3 region has 16 residues. Looked up from germline, CDR1 is SGHAT and CDR2 is FQNNGV. Trimming removed 7 bases at V and 2 bases at J, with 20 bases between. The CDR3 region is CASTSGGARTQETQYF. The CDR3 region has the DNA TGTGCCAGCACGTCAGGAGGAGCCCGGACGCAAGAGACCCAGTACTTC. The entire variable domain, with the rest obtained from reference TRBV11-2 and TRBJ2-5, is as follows: EAGVAQSPRYKIIEKRQSVAFWCNPISGHATLYWYQQILGQGPKLLIQFQNNGVVDDSQLPKDRFSAERLKGVDSTLKIQPAKLEDSAVYLCASTSGGARTQETQYFGPGTRLLVL.

This chain uses TRBV5-1 with TRBJ1-1; the D gene is possibly TRBD1 (5 bases). Germline V gives CDR1 SGHRS, CDR2 YFSETQ. V was clipped by 4 bases and J by 1 base, with 8 bases between them. The CDR3 has 13 residues. This CDR3 reads CASSPQANTEAFF. CDR3 in DNA: TGCGCCAGCAGCCCACAGGCGAACACTGAAGCTTTCTTT.

This clonotype was found a few times. This chain joins TRBV27 and TRBJ1-4; D call uncertain. V shed 3 bases and J shed 5 bases, with 7 bases lying between them. The CDR3 has 13 amino acids. Germline assignment: CDR1 MNHEY and CDR2 SMNVEV (reference sequence). Written as DNA, the CDR3 is TGTGCCAGCAGTTTGACGGTGAATGAAAAACTGTTTTTT. Its translation is CASSLTVNEKLFF.

The rearrangement joins TRBV29-1 to TRBJ2-5; D remains ambiguous. Germline lookup yields CDR1 SQVTM and CDR2 ANQGSEA. V gave up 5 bases and J gave up 0 bases, with 7 bases separating them. The CDR3 length is 12 residues. Here the CDR3 reads CSVSTNQETQYF. In nucleotides, the CDR3 is TGCAGCGTTAGCACAAACCAAGAGACCCAGTACTTC.

This clonotype was counted a single time. CDR3 region: CASSVRDRGAQGGYTF. The CDR3 DNA follows: TGTGCCAGCAGTGTCCGGGACAGGGGGGCCCAGGGTGGCTACACCTTC. The chain has TRBV6-1 and TRBJ1-2, with TRBD1 matching 11 bases. Germline V gene data show CDR1 as MNHNS and CDR2 as SASEGT. The CDR3 spans 16 residues. Trimming took 4 bases from V and 7 from J; bases not matched to a gene: 11.

This clonotype has only a few counts. The chain joins TRBV6-2 or TRBV6-3 to TRBJ2-1; D not certain. Germline CDR1 and CDR2: MNHEY and SVGEGT. The CDR3 totals 18 residues. V was cut by 5 bases and J by 0 bases, with 20 bases left in between. The CDR3 region is CASSGVFERPSSYNEQFF. In DNA, the CDR3 is TGTGCCAGCAGTGGGGTTTTCGAGCGCCCGAGCTCCTACAATGAGCAGTTCTTC.

In its sample, this clonotype was seen a few times. The J gene is TRBJ2-1, the V gene TRBV15; D remains unclear. Trimming pared 5 bases from V and 8 bases from J, leaving 16 bases between. This CDR3 contains 14 residues. The germline gives CDR1 LNHNV, CDR2 YYDKDF (reference sequence). The CDR3 protein is CATSRNTGGDEQFF. CDR3 coding DNA: TGTGCCACCAGCCGGAATACGGGTGGGGATGAGCAGTTCTTC.

This clonotype was observed a few times. The chain carries TRBV28 and TRBJ2-1; D unresolved. This CDR3 comprises 17 residues. Germline assignment: CDR1 MDHEN and CDR2 SYDVKM. Trimming took off 4 bases at V and 5 bases at J, with 21 bases between the two ends. CDR3 amino acids: CASSSSAHIDRNNEQFF. Written as DNA, the CDR3 is TGTGCCAGCAGTTCGAGCGCCCATATAGATAGAAACAATGAGCAGTTCTTC.

The CDR3 bases are TGTGCCTGGGTCGGACTAGCGGGAACTCGAGAGACCCAGTACTTC. This gives the protein CAWVGLAGTRETQYF. This chain links TRBV30 with TRBJ2-5; 12 nucleotides line up with TRBD2. This CDR3 has 15 amino acids. J lost 4 bases, V lost 5 bases, and 8 bases had no gene match. Germline V CDR1 and CDR2: GTSNPN, SVGIG (reference sequence).

V and J are TRBV7-9 and TRBJ2-5, with 8 bases fitting TRBD2. The better agreement between TRBJ2-7 and the DNA end casts doubt on the J call. This CDR3 is built from 12 residues. Germline CDR1 SEHNR, CDR2 FQNEAQ (reference sequence). In DNA form, the CDR3 reads TGTGCCACCCGGGGACTAGCCTACGAGCAGTACTTC. This translates into CATRGLAYEQYF.

The chain is built from TRBV5-1 and TRBJ1-2; no reliable D call. V lost 5 bases and J lost 0, with 5 bases in between. The CDR3 covers 12 residues. CDR1 is SGHRS and CDR2 is YFSETQ in the germline V gene. The CDR3 bases are TGCGCCAGCAGAATCTCTAACTATGGCTACACCTTC. Its translation is CASRISNYGYTF.

This clonotype came up many times. Given a much more abundant clone one base away, this may be a read error. This chain connects TRBV7-2 to TRBJ1-1; no clear D gene. The germline CDR1 and CDR2 sequences are SGHTA and FQGNSA. The V end lost 5 bases, the J end lost 1 base, and 11 bases lay between the germline ends. The CDR3 extends over 14 amino acids. The CDR3 protein is CASSPCGTNTEAFF. The CDR3 nucleotides read TGTGCCAGCAGCCCCTGTGGCACGAACACTGAAGCTTTCTTT.

The chain links TRBV5-4 to TRBJ2-5; 14 positions match TRBD2. In germline, CDR1 is SGHNT, CDR2 YYREEE (reference sequence). The CDR3 has 17 residues. J lost 0 bases, V lost 4 bases, and 5 bases had no gene match. This CDR3 is CASSPGTSGGHQETQYF. In DNA form, the CDR3 reads TGTGCCAGCAGCCCGGGGACTAGCGGGGGCCACCAAGAGACCCAGTACTTC. Variable domain in full (rest from reference TRBV5-4 and TRBJ2-5): ETGVTQSPTHLIKTRGQQVTLRCSSQSGHNTVSWYQQALGQGPQFIFQYYREEENGRGNFPPRFSGLQFPNYSSELNVNALELDDSALYLCASSPGTSGGHQETQYFGPGTRLLVL.

The chain has TRBV12-3 or TRBV12-4 and TRBJ2-6, with a tentative D call TRBD1 (5 bases). V lost 2 bases, J lost 2 bases, and 13 bases lay in between. The CDR3 sequence is 17 residues long. The CDR3 bases are TGTGCCAGCAGTTTACTATCGGACACCGCTGGGGCCAACGTCCTGACTTTC. As protein: CASSLLSDTAGANVLTF.

This chain links TRBV14 with TRBJ1-4, with D maybe TRBD1 (5 bases). Looked up from germline, CDR1 is SGHDN and CDR2 is FVKESK. The CDR3 runs 14 residues. Trimming shortened V by 4 bases and J by 8 bases, and 14 bases separated the two germline ends. For the CDR3, the DNA is TGTGCCAGCAGCCTACGGGGGATCCAGGAAAAACTGTTTTTT. Translating gives CASSLRGIQEKLFF.

This clonotype was seen repeatedly, ten times or more. The chain is built from TRBV20-1 and TRBJ2-5; D unresolved. Germline V gene lookup returns CDR1 DFQATT and CDR2 SNEGSKA (reference sequence). The CDR3 is 13 residues long. V lost 0 bases to trimming and J lost 4 bases, with 9 bases between them. Here the CDR3 reads CSARDGVSETQYF. Here the CDR3 DNA reads TGCAGTGCTAGAGATGGGGTGTCAGAGACCCAGTACTTC.

The chain recombines TRBV20-1 with TRBJ2-1; 10 bases agree with TRBD2. This CDR3 contains 17 residues. Germline CDR1 and CDR2: DFQATT and SNEGSKA (reference sequence). V shed 0 bases, J shed 7 bases, and the junction held 12 bases outside the gene matches. CDR3 sequence: CSARDFISGGFGNEQFF. The CDR3, as DNA: TGCAGTGCTAGAGATTTTATTAGCGGGGGGTTTGGGAATGAGCAGTTCTTC.

The chain has TRBV14 and TRBJ2-1; D ambiguous. Germline CDR1 is SGHDN and CDR2 is FVKESK. V was cut by 1 base and J by 8 bases, with 9 bases left in between. This CDR3 is built from 13 residues. In nucleotides, the CDR3 is TGTGCCAGCAGCCAAGTGGAGAGGTATGAGCAGTTCTTC. Translated, it gives CASSQVERYEQFF.

The chain recombines TRBV5-1 with TRBJ2-3; 8 positions agree with TRBD2. The CDR3 totals 17 residues. V lost 4 bases to trimming and J lost 5 bases; unmatched junction nucleotides: 15. Germline CDR1 and CDR2: SGHRS and YFSETQ. The CDR3 loop is CASSILGRAALVDTQYF. The CDR3 DNA reads as TGCGCCAGCAGCATCCTCGGGAGGGCCGCTCTCGTAGATACGCAGTATTTT.

The gene calls are TRBV29-1 and TRBJ2-1; TRBD2 matches 14 bases. J was trimmed by 2 bases and V by 7 bases; bases with no gene match: 7. This CDR3 comprises 16 residues. Germline CDR1 is SQVTM and CDR2 is ANQGSEA. In nucleotides, the CDR3 is TGCAGCGCAGGACTAGCGGGAGGACCAACCTACAATGAGCAGTTCTTC. This encodes CSAGLAGGPTYNEQFF.

This clonotype was counted a few times. The chain links TRBV20-1 to TRBJ1-1; D ambiguous. V lost 3 bases and J lost 2, with 10 bases in between. CDR3 length: 13 amino acids. Germline assignment: CDR1 DFQATT and CDR2 SNEGSKA (reference sequence). The CDR3 loop reads CSASAQHNTEAFF. As DNA, the CDR3 is TGCAGTGCTAGCGCGCAGCACAACACTGAAGCTTTCTTT.

This clonotype has only a few counts. It may be a read error: a sequence one base away is much more abundant. This chain links TRBV11-2 with TRBJ2-5, with a possible D match to TRBD2 (5 bases). This CDR3 has 14 residues. Between the trimmed V and J ends, which lost 8 bases and 11 bases, there was a span of 24 bases. The germline V gene encodes CDR1 SGHAT and CDR2 FQNNGV. CDR3 in amino acids: CASGPISEHNEQYF. DNA of the CDR3: TGTGCCAGCGGACCTATTAGCGAGCACAATGAGCAGTACTTC. Supplemented by reference TRBV11-2 and TRBJ2-5, the full variable domain reads EAGVAQSPRYKIIEKRQSVAFWCNPISGHATLYWYQQILGQGPKLLIQFQNNGVVDDSQLPKDRFSAERLKGVDSTLKIQPAKLEDSAVYLCASGPISEHNEQYFGPGTRLLVL.

The chain recombines TRBV20-1 with TRBJ1-2; 8 bases align to TRBD1. The CDR3 runs 16 residues. Germline V gene lookup returns CDR1 DFQATT and CDR2 SNEGSKA (reference sequence). V lost 0 bases, J lost 3 bases, and 9 bases stayed unmatched. The CDR3 DNA is TGCAGTGCTAGAGATCCTAGGACAGGGATTTACTATGGCTACACCTTC. Translating it yields CSARDPRTGIYYGYTF.

The chain has TRBV5-1 and TRBJ1-1; tentative D call: TRBD1 (5 bases). V lost 3 bases and J lost 8, with 17 bases in between. Germline loops: CDR1 SGHRS, CDR2 YFSETQ. The CDR3 consists of 14 residues. The CDR3 loop is CASSSSGGANEAFF. In DNA, the CDR3 is TGCGCCAGCAGCTCGAGTGGAGGGGCCAACGAAGCTTTCTTT.

The chain has TRBV20-1 and TRBJ2-5, with unresolved D. The J call is in doubt because the DNA end fits TRBJ2-7 better. This CDR3 spans 12 amino acids. Germline CDR1 DFQATT, CDR2 SNEGSKA (reference sequence). CDR3 sequence reads: CSAITVGYEQYF. The CDR3, as DNA: TGCAGTGCTATTACAGTAGGCTACGAGCAGTACTTC.

There are a few counts of this clonotype. The chain recombines TRBV20-1 with TRBJ2-7; 8 nucleotides line up with TRBD2. This CDR3 has 16 amino acids. The ends lost 0 bases at V and 0 bases at J; junction bases unmatched: 7. The germline V gene encodes CDR1 DFQATT and CDR2 SNEGSKA (reference sequence). CDR3 sequence reads: CSARDRLAGYSYEQYF. DNA for the CDR3: TGCAGTGCTAGAGATCGGTTAGCGGGGTACTCCTACGAGCAGTACTTC.

This clonotype turned up a few times. V and J are TRBV20-1 and TRBJ1-6, with unresolved D. The germline gives CDR1 DFQATT, CDR2 SNEGSKA (reference sequence). The length of the CDR3 is 13 residues. V was shortened by 6 bases and J by 5 bases, with 11 bases between the two germline ends. CDR3 region: CSAGITNNSPLHF. The CDR3 coding sequence is TGCAGTGCGGGGATTACAAATAATTCACCCCTCCACTTT.

The chain links TRBV6-2 or TRBV6-3 to TRBJ2-3; D is possibly TRBD1 or TRBD2 (6 bases each). Looked up from germline, CDR1 is MNHEY and CDR2 is SVGEGT. The CDR3 is made up of 17 amino acids. Trimming removed 6 bases at V and 6 bases at J, with 25 bases between. In nucleotides, the CDR3 is TGTGCCAGCAGCTCGCGTGGGGGGACAAATCTGCTCGATACGCAGTATTTT. Its protein is CASSSRGGTNLLDTQYF.